The 4 T cell receptor beta chains in this list originate from one sample, sequenced in a study of shared clonotypes between healthy human individuals. Method: immunoSEQ multiplex PCR; TCRdb's copy keeps in-frame clones and lacks some. The data contain roughly 2.2 million clones, less than 95% of them singletons. The sample was naive CD4+ T cells from PBMCs. Subset given: CD45RA+ positively selected. All receptors come from a man between 18 and 35 years old in good health. Some clones in this sample may be carry-over from other donors' samples.

Here the CDR3 DNA reads TGTGCCAGCTCCTCCAAGGGGACAGGGGGCACAGATACGCAGTATTTT. It is translated as CASSSKGTGGTDTQYF. The chain carries TRBV18 and TRBJ2-3; 10 positions agree with TRBD1. Losses at the gene ends were 6 bases for V and 1 base for J; bases not matched to a gene: 7. The V gene's germline CDR1 is KGHSH and CDR2 LQKENI. CDR3 length: 16 amino acids.

The V gene is TRBV18, the J gene TRBJ2-5, with 11 positions matching TRBD2. In germline, CDR1 is KGHSH, CDR2 LQKENI. This CDR3 spans 15 amino acids. With 3 bases clipped from V and 5 bases from J, the junction kept 5 bases outside the gene matches. CDR3 sequence (DNA): TGTGCCAGCTCACCTAATAGCGGGAGGGAGGAGACCCAGTACTTC. Its translation is CASSPNSGREETQYF. Full variable domain (remainder filled in from reference TRBV18 and TRBJ2-5): NAGVMQNPRHLVRRRGQEARLRCSPMKGHSHVYWYRQLPEEGLKFMVYLQKENIIDESGMPKERFSAEFPKEGPSILRIQQVVRGDSAAYFCASSPNSGREETQYFGPGTRLLVL.

V usage is TRBV5-1 and J usage is TRBJ1-3, with TRBD1 as a possible D gene (6 bases). CDR3 size: 15 residues. Per the germline V gene, CDR1 is SGHRS and CDR2 is YFSETQ. The V end was cut by 0 bases, the J end by 4 bases, with 11 bases between. This CDR3 is CASSLAGDRGNTIYF. In DNA form, the CDR3 reads TGCGCCAGCAGCTTGGCAGGGGACCGAGGAAACACCATATATTTT.

This rearrangement joins TRBV5-5 to TRBJ2-4; tentatively, D is TRBD2 (5 bases). Germline CDR1 SGHKS, CDR2 YYEKEE (reference sequence). The V end was cut by 1 base, the J end by 6 bases, with 17 bases between. This CDR3 is 16 amino acids long. The CDR3 coding sequence is TGTGCCAGCAGCTTGATTATTGGACTCTCCGTAAACATTCAGTACTTC. It translates to CASSLIIGLSVNIQYF.